The 17 T cell receptor beta chains given below trace back to one sample, sequenced in a study of radiotherapy plus CTLA-4 blockade in lung cancer. Sequencing was performed with immunoSEQ multiplex PCR; in TCRdb, only in-frame clones are kept and a portion is missing. This sample yields about 120,000 clones, of which 70% to 90% are seen a single time; 6.9% belongs to the top ten. The specimen comprised peripheral blood, sampled from a patient treated with radiotherapy plus ipilimumab. Receptors were obtained from a human donor with non-small cell lung cancer that progressed on radiotherapy plus ipilimumab.

The chain recombines TRBV12-5 with TRBJ1-2; D is perhaps TRBD1 (6 bases). Germline lookup yields CDR1 LGHNT and CDR2 FRNRAP. V lost 6 bases and J lost 7, with 21 bases in between. The CDR3 is made up of 15 amino acids. As DNA, the CDR3 is TGTGCTAGTGGACAGGGTGGGGGCCTGGAGATTGGCTACACCTTC. Encoded protein: CASGQGGGLEIGYTF. The full variable domain, with the rest looked up from reference TRBV12-5 and TRBJ1-2, is DARVTQTPRHKVTEMGQEVTMRCQPILGHNTVFWYRQTMMQGLELLAYFRNRAPLDDSGMPKDRFSAEMPDATLATLKIQPSEPRDSAVYFCASGQGGGLEIGYTFGSGTRLTVV.

The V and J genes are TRBV5-1 and TRBJ2-3; D remains unclear. CDR3 length: 11 amino acids. V shed 3 bases and J shed 5 bases, with 4 bases lying between them. Per the germline V gene, CDR1 is SGHRS and CDR2 is YFSETQ. The CDR3 DNA is TGCGCCAGCAGCTCCGAAGATACGCAGTATTTT. Residues: CASSSEDTQYF.

V and J are TRBV2 and TRBJ1-2, with D uncertain. Trimming shortened V by 6 bases and J by 0 bases, and 8 bases separated the two germline ends. CDR3 length equals 13 residues. Germline V gene sequence: CDR1 SNHLY, CDR2 FYNNEI. The chain's CDR3 is CASSGAANYGYTF. CDR3 coding DNA: TGTGCCAGCAGCGGAGCCGCTAACTATGGCTACACCTTC.

The chain carries TRBV18 and TRBJ2-3, with a tentative D call TRBD2 (7 bases). CDR1 and CDR2 from the germline V gene are KGHSH and LQKENI. The V end was cut by 5 bases, the J end by 3 bases, with 18 bases between. The CDR3 totals 16 residues. CDR3 amino acids: CASSSGAGVGTDTQYF. The CDR3 coding sequence is TGTGCCAGCTCATCAGGGGCGGGAGTCGGGACAGATACGCAGTATTTT.

The sample holds one count of this clone. V and J are TRBV6-4 and TRBJ1-4, with D tentatively TRBD1 (6 bases). V was shortened by 4 bases and J by 7 bases, with 16 bases between the two germline ends. This CDR3 has 15 residues. CDR1 is MRHNA, CDR2 SNTAGT, per germline. The CDR3: CASSGPDRFGEKLFF. The CDR3 DNA reads TGTGCCAGCAGTGGCCCAGACAGGTTCGGTGAAAAACTGTTTTTT.

This clone was found a few times. This rearrangement joins TRBV25-1 to TRBJ2-7; 8 nucleotides align to TRBD1. Per germline, CDR1 MGHDK and CDR2 SYGVNS. CDR3 size: 12 residues. V was clipped by 4 bases and J by 7 bases; unmatched bases: 3. CDR3 nucleotides: TGTGCCAGCAGTGCCACAGGGGGGGAGCAGTACTTC. Its protein is CASSATGGEQYF.

CDR3 DNA: TGTGCCTGGAGTGGAGGGGCCAATGAGCAGTTCTTC. Translated: CAWSGGANEQFF. The J gene is TRBJ2-1, the V gene TRBV30; either TRBD1 or TRBD2 may supply D (5 bases each). Per the germline V gene, CDR1 is GTSNPN and CDR2 is SVGIG (reference sequence). This CDR3 contains 12 residues. Trimming stripped 1 base from V and 6 bases from J, with 7 bases between.

The rearrangement joins TRBV5-6 to TRBJ2-1; 10 nucleotides align to TRBD2. Germline trimming cut 2 bases from V and 4 bases from J; bases unmatched to any gene: 3. The CDR3 contains 15 residues. The germline V gene has CDR1 SGHDT and CDR2 YYEEEE. The CDR3 nucleotides read TGTGCCAGCAGCTTAGCGGGAGGGGCTTACAATGAGCAGTTCTTC. It specifies CASSLAGGAYNEQFF.

This CDR3 reads CASSPLLAGAAFF. The CDR3 DNA reads TGTGCCAGCAGCCCCCTCCTAGCAGGGGCGGCTTTCTTT. V and J are TRBV7-6 and TRBJ1-1; maybe TRBD1 (6 bases). Germline V gene data show CDR1 as SGHVS and CDR2 as FNYEAQ. The CDR3 is 13 residues long. V was cut by 5 bases and J by 11 bases, with 18 bases left in between. The variable domain in full, completed from reference TRBV7-6 and TRBJ1-1, reads GAGVSQSPRYKVTKRGQDVALRCDPISGHVSLYWYRQALGQGPEFLTYFNYEAQQDKSGLPNDRFSAERPEGSISTLTIQRTEQRDSAMYRCASSPLLAGAAFFGQGTRLTVV.

The chain recombines TRBV15 with TRBJ1-2, with TRBD1 identical over 7 bases. This CDR3 is built from 14 residues. With V trimmed by 3 bases and J by 12 bases, 13 bases remained unmatched. Germline assignment: CDR1 LNHNV and CDR2 YYDKDF (reference sequence). The CDR3 sequence: CATSSSGTATGNTF. The CDR3 DNA follows: TGTGCCACCAGCAGTTCCGGGACAGCGACCGGGAACACCTTC.

This sequence joins TRBV27 and TRBJ2-5; D may match TRBD1 or TRBD2 (5 bases each). Germline V CDR1 and CDR2: MNHEY, SMNVEV (reference sequence). The CDR3 spans 15 residues. With 5 bases removed from V and 11 bases from J, the gap between germline ends came to 24 bases. CDR3 sequence: CASSSHRIRQGEQYF. The DNA of the CDR3 is TGTGCCAGCAGTAGTCACCGTATTCGGCAAGGGGAGCAGTACTTC.

V is TRBV6-5 and J is TRBJ2-5, with 7 bases lining up with TRBD1. Trimming took 11 bases from V and 2 from J; bases not matched to a gene: 5. Germline V gene lookup returns CDR1 MNHEY and CDR2 SVGAGI. This CDR3 comprises 12 residues. CDR3 loop: CAGSQGQETQYF. The CDR3 nucleotides are TGTGCCGGCTCACAGGGGCAAGAGACCCAGTACTTC.

The V gene is TRBV19, the J gene TRBJ2-7; possibly TRBD1 for D (7 bases). V dropped 5 bases and J dropped 3 bases, with 20 bases sitting between them. The CDR3 is made up of 16 amino acids. CDR1 LNHDA and CDR2 SQIVND come from the germline V gene (reference sequence). CDR3 nucleotide sequence: TGTGCCAGTAGTGCAAGGGACAGTCGGGGGCACTACGAGCAGTACTTC. It codes for CASSARDSRGHYEQYF.

J is TRBJ2-7 and V is TRBV11-3; D uncertain. The CDR3 runs to 13 residues. CDR1 and CDR2 from the germline V gene are SGHNT and YENEEA. Deletions cut 0 bases from V and 2 bases from J, with 5 bases between. The CDR3 loop reads CASSLDSTYEQYF. The CDR3 bases are TGTGCCAGCAGCTTAGACAGCACCTACGAGCAGTACTTC.

The rearrangement links TRBV7-9 to TRBJ1-3; TRBD1 aligns across 7 bases. Trimming took 4 bases from V and 0 from J; bases not matched to a gene: 9. Germline CDR1 is SEHNR and CDR2 is FQNEAQ (reference sequence). The CDR3 runs 17 residues. In nucleotides, the CDR3 is TGTGCCAGCAGCTCCTGGACAGGTTTGGGCTCTGGAAACACCATATATTTT. Its translation is CASSSWTGLGSGNTIYF.

This chain joins TRBV5-1 and TRBJ2-7; D not certain. Per the germline V gene, CDR1 is SGHRS and CDR2 is YFSETQ. The CDR3 is 14 amino acids. V lost 0 bases, J lost 3 bases, and 10 bases lay in between. The CDR3 here is CASSLGVSGYEQYF. The CDR3 nucleotides read TGCGCCAGCAGCTTGGGGGTTTCCGGCTACGAGCAGTACTTC.

Comment on this clone: Compared with germline, one end of the junction differs, possibly owing to a read error. CDR3 coding DNA: TGTGCTAGCAGCTTAGCGGGGGCGAGGGGGTGCGGGCAGCCCCAGCATTTT. It codes for CASSLAGARGCGQPQHF. This chain uses TRBV7-7 with TRBJ1-5; possibly TRBD1 for D (6 bases). The CDR3 has 17 amino acids. CDR1 and CDR2 (germline): SSHAT, FNYEAQ (reference sequence).